The entry below describes one TCR beta chain. Its antigen is unidentified. Method: immunoSEQ multiplex PCR; TCRdb's copy keeps in-frame clones and lacks some. The table has approximately 100,000 clones, around 94% seen once. The record originates from a study of T cell responses to AZD1222 COVID-19 vaccine. Whole-study results and caveats: Seropositive AZD1222 recipients at baseline numbered only five or six. Donors, mostly white British, included more females; clonal diversity was possibly underestimated.

The V end was cut by 11 bases, the J end by 7 bases, with 20 bases between. CDR3 length equals 13 residues. Germline V gives CDR1 LNHDA, CDR2 SQIVND (reference sequence). This clonotype originated in an adult in good health. The starting material was peripheral blood, obtained on day 0 of AZD1222 vaccination. V is TRBV19 and J is TRBJ1-2, with D maybe TRBD1 (5 bases). The CDR3 sequence is CAAVGQGVSGYTF. The CDR3 DNA sequence: TGTGCCGCCGTAGGTCAGGGCGTCTCTGGCTACACCTTC.